There are a few counts of the clone carrying this TCR beta chain. Its antigen remains unidentified. This entry is derived from a study of T-cell memory formation after mild COVID-19. Looking at the study overall: TCR clusters largely stayed donor specific.

Whole-study results and caveats: The authors did not confirm SARS-CoV-2 specificity of second-wave clones peaking day 37. For contracting clones, CD4+ ones sat mainly in CM and EM, CD8+ in EMRA. Among clones contracting day 15 to 85, CD4/CD8 was balanced, whereas later expanders leaned CD4+.

This CDR3 region has 15 residues. The germline V and J ends were trimmed by 1 base and 8 bases, with 16 bases remaining between them. CDR1 SGHTA and CDR2 FQGNSA come from the germline V gene. TCRdb re-called the 5' RACE reads through MiXCR, storing one row per CDR3 protein. Altogether 150,000 to 200,000 distinct CDR3 sequences are present, 9.5% to 13% being singletons, with the ten largest covering 3.5% to 4%. Sequences were obtained from PBMCs or a T cell subset sorted from them (not recorded which). The chain employs TRBV7-2 and TRBJ2-3, with no clear D. This TCR was sampled from a man between 18 and 35 years old who had mild COVID-19 (a few samples of this study predate the infection). Cell type and time point are not known. The CDR3 DNA sequence: TGTGCCAGCAGCTTAGGACTCCCCCGGGTAGCTACGCAGTATTTT. This translates into CASSLGLPRVATQYF.